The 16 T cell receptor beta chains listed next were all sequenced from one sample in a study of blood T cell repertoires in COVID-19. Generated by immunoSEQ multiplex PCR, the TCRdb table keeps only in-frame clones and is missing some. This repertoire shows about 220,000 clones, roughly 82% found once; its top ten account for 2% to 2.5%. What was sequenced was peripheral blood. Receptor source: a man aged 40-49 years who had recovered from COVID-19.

The CDR3 DNA reads TGTGCCAGCAGCGCGTACGCCGTAGAGGGGGCGCGGTACACTGAAGCTTTCTTT. Translated, it gives CASSAYAVEGARYTEAFF. The chain uses TRBV5-5 and TRBJ1-1, with 7 bases matching TRBD1. V gave up 4 bases and J gave up 3 bases; unmatched junction bases: 18. This CDR3 comprises 18 residues. Germline CDR1 is SGHKS and CDR2 is YYEKEE (reference sequence).

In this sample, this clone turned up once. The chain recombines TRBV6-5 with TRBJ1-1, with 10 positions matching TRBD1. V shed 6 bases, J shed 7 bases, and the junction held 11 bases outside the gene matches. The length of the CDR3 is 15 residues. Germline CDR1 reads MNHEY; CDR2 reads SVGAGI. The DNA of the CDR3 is TGTGCCAGCAGCGCCGGGACAGGGGAATATGGTGAAGCTTTCTTT. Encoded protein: CASSAGTGEYGEAFF.

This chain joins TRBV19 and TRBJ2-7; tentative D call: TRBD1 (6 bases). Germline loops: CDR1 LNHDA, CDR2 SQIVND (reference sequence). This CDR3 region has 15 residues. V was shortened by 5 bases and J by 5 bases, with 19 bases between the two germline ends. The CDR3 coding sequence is TGTGCCAGTAGTGATGCCAGGGGTCCGTCGGACGAGCAGTACTTC. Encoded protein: CASSDARGPSDEQYF.

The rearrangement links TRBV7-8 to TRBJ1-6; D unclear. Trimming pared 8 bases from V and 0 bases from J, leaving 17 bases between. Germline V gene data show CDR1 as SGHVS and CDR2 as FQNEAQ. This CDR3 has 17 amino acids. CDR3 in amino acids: CASHTTGGSSYNSPLHF. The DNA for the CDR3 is TGTGCCAGCCACACGACGGGTGGGAGCTCCTATAATTCACCCCTCCACTTT.

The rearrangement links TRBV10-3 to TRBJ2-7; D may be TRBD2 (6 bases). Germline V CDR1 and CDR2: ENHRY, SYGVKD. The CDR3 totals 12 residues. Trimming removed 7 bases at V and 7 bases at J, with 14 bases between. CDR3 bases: TGTGCCATCAACGCGGGGCTTGGGGAGCAGTACTTC. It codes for CAINAGLGEQYF.

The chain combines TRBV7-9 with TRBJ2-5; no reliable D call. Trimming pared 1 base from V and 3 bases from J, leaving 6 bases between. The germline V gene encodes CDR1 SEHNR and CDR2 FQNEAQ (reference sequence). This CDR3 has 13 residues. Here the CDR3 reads CASSLGEEETQYF. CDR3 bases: TGTGCCAGCAGCTTAGGTGAGGAAGAGACCCAGTACTTC.

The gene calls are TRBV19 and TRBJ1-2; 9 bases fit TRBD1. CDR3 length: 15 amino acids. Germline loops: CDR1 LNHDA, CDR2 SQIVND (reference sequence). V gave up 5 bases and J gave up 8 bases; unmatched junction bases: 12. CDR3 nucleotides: TGTGCCAGTAGTCCACAGGGGGCATTGATCGAGGGCTACACCTTC. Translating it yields CASSPQGALIEGYTF.

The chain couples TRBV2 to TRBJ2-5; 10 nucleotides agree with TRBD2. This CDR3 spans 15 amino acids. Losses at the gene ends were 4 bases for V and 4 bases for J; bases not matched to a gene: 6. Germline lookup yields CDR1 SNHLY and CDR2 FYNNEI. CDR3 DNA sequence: TGTGCCAGCAGTGGTCTAGCGGGGGCTCTAGAGACCCAGTACTTC. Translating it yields CASSGLAGALETQYF.

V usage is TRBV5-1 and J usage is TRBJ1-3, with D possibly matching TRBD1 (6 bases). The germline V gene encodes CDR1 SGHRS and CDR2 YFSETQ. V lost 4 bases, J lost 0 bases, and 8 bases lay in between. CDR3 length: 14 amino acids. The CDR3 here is CASSPDSSGNTIYF. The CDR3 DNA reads TGCGCCAGCAGCCCGGACAGCTCTGGAAACACCATATATTTT. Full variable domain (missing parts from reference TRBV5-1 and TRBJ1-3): KAGVTQTPRYLIKTRGQQVTLSCSPISGHRSVSWYQQTPGQGLQFLFEYFSETQRNKGNFPGRFSGRQFSNSRSEMNVSTLELGDSALYLCASSPDSSGNTIYFGEGSWLTVV.

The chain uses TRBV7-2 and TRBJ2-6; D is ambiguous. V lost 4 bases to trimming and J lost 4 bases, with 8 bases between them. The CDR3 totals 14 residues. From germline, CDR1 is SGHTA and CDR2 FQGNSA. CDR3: CASSSAGGANVLTF. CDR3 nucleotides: TGTGCCAGCAGCTCTGCCGGGGGGGCCAACGTCCTGACTTTC.

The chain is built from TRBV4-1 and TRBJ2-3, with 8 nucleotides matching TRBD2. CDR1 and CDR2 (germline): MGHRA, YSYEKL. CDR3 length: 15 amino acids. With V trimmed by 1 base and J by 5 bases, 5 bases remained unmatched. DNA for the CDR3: TGCGCCAGCAGCCAAGCCGGGACTAGGAGAGATACGCAGTATTTT. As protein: CASSQAGTRRDTQYF.

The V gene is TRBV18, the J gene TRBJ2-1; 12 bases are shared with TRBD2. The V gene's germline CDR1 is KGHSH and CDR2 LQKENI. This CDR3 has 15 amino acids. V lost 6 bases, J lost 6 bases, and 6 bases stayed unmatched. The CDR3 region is CASSRLAGVINEQFF. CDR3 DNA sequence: TGTGCCAGCTCGCGACTAGCGGGAGTAATCAATGAGCAGTTCTTC. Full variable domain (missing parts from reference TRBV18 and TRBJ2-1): NAGVMQNPRHLVRRRGQEARLRCSPMKGHSHVYWYRQLPEEGLKFMVYLQKENIIDESGMPKERFSAEFPKEGPSILRIQQVVRGDSAAYFCASSRLAGVINEQFFGPGTRLTVL.

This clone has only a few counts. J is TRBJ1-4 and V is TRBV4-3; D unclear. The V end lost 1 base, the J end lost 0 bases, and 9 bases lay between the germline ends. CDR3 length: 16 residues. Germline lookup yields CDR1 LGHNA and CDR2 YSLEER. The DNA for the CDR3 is TGCGCCAGCAGCCAAGCCCAGGCCGCAACTAATGAAAAACTGTTTTTT. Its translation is CASSQAQAATNEKLFF.

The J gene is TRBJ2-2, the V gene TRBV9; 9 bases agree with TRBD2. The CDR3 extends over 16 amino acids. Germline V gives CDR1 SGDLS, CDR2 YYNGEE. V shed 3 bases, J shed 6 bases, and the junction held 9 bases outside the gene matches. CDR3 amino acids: CASSARGGAGAGELFF. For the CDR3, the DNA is TGTGCCAGCAGCGCCCGCGGGGGGGCCGGAGCCGGGGAGCTGTTTTTT. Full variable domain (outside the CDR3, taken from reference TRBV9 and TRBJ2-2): DSGVTQTPKHLITATGQRVTLRCSPRSGDLSVYWYQQSLDQGLQFLIQYYNGEERAKGNILERFSAQQFPDLHSELNLSSLELGDSALYFCASSARGGAGAGELFFGEGSRLTVL.

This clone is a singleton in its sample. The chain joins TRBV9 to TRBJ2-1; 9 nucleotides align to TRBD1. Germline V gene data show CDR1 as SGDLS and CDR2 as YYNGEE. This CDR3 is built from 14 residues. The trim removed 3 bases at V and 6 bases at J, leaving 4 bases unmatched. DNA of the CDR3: TGTGCCAGCAGCGAGGGACAGGGTAGCAATGAGCAGTTCTTC. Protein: CASSEGQGSNEQFF.

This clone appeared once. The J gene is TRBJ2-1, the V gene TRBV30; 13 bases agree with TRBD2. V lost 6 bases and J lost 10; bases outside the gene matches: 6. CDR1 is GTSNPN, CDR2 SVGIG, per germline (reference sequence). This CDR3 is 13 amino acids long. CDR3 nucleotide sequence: TGTGCCTGTACTAGCGGGGGGGCGCTCGAGCAGTTCTTC. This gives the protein CACTSGGALEQFF.